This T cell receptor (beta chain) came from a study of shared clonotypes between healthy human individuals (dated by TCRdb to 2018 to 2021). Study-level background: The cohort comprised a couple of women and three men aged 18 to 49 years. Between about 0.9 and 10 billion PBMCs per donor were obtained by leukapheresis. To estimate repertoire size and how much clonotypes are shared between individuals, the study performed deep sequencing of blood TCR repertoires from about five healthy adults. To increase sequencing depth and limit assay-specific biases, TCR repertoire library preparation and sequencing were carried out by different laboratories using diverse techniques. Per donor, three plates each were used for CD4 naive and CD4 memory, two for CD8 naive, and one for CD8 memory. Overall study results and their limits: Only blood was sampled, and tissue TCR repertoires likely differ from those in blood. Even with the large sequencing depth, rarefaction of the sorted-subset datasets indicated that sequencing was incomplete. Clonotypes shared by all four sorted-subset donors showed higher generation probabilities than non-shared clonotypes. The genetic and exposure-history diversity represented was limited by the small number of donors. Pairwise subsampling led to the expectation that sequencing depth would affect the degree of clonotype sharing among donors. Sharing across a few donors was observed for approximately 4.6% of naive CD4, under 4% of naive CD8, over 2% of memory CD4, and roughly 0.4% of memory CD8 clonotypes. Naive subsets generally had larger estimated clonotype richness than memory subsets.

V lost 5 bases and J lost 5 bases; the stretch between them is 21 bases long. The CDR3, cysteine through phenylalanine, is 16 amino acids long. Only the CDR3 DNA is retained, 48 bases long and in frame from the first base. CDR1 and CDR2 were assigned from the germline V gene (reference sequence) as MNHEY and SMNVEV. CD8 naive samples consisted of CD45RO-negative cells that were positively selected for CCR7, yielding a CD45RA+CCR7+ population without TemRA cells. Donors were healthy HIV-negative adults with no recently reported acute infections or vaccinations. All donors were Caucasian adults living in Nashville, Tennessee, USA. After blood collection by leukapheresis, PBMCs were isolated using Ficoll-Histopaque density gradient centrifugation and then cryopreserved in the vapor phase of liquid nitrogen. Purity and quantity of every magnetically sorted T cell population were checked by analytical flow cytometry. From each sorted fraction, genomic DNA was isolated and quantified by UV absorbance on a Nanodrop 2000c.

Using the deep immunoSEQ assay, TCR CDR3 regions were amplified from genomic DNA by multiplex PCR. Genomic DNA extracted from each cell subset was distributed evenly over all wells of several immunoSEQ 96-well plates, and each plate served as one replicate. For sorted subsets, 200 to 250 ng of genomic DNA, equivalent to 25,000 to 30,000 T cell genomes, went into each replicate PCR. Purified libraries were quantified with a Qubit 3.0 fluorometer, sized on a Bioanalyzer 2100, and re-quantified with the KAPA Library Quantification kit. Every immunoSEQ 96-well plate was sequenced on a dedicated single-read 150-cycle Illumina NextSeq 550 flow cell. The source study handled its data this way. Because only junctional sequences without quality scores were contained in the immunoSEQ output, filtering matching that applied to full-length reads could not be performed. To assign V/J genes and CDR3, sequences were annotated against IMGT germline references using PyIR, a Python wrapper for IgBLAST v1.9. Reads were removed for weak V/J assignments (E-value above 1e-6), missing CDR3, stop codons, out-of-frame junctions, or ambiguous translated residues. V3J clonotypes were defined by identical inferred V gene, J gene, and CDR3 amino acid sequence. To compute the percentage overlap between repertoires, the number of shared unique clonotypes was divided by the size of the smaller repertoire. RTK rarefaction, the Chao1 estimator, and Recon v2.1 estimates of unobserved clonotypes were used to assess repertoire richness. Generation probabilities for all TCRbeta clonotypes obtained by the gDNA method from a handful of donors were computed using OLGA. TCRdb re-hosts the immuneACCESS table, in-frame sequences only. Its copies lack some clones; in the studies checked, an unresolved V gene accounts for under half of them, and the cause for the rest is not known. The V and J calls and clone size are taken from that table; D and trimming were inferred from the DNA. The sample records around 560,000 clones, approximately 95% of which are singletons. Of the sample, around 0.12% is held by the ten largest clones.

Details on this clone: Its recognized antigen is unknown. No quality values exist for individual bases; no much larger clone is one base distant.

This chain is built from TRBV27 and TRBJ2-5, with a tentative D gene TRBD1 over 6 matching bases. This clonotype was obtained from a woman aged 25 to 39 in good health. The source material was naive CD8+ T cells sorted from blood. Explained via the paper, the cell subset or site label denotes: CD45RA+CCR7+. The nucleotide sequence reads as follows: TGTGCCAGCAGTGACTACGGACAGACCTTTCGGGAGACCCAGTACTTC. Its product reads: CASSDYGQTFRETQYF.